The entry below describes one T cell receptor beta chain. The data were taken from a study of blood T cell repertoires in COVID-19. For the study at large: From T cells, B-cell-depleted T cells, or PBMCs came the material, which was cDNA or gDNA.

Germline V lookup: CDR1 MNHEY, CDR2 SVGAGI. V shed 5 bases and J shed 0 bases, with 8 bases lying between them. CDR3 length equals 14 residues. Original methodology: Amplification of reference gene primers was used by the study to estimate nucleated cell counts. TCRdb's copy holds only in-frame clones and misses some; the assay was immunoSEQ multiplex PCR. V and J calls and clone size are copied from that table; D and trimming were computed from the DNA. Of under 350,000 clones listed, 65% to 90% are singletons. The specimen sequenced was peripheral blood. This sequence originates from a human donor in a cohort sampled during active COVID-19. This chain connects TRBV6-5 to TRBJ1-5, with D perhaps TRBD1 (6 bases). For the CDR3, the DNA is TGTGCCAGCAGTAACAGGGATAGCAATCAGCCCCAGCATTTT. It codes for CASSNRDSNQPQHF.